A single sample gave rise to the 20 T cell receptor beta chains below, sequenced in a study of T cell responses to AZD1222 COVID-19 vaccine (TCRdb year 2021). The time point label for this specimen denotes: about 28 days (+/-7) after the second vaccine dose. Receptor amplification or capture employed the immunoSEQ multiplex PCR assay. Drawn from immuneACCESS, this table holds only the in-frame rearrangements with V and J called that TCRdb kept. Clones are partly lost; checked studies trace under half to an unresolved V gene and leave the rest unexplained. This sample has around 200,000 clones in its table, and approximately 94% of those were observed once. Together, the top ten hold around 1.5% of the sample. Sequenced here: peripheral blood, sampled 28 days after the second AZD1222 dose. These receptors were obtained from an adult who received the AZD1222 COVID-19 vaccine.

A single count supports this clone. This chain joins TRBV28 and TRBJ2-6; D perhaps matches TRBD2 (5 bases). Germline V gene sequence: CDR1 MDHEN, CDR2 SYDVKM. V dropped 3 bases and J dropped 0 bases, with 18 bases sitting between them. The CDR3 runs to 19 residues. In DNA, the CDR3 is TGTGCCAGCAGTTTGTTATTTGGGAGAGCCCGCTCTGGGGCCAACGTCCTGACTTTC. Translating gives CASSLLFGRARSGANVLTF.

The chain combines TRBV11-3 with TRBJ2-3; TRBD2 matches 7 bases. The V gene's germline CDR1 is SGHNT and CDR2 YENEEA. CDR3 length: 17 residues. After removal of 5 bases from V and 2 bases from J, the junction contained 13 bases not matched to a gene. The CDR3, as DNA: TGTGCCAGCAGCCCCGACCCTGGCGGGGGTTACACAGATACGCAGTATTTT. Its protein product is CASSPDPGGGYTDTQYF. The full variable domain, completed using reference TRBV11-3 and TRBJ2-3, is EAGVVQSPRYKIIEKKQPVAFWCNPISGHNTLYWYLQNLGQGPELLIRYENEEAVDDSQLPKDRFSAERLKGVDSTLKIQPAELGDSAVYLCASSPDPGGGYTDTQYFGPGTRLTVL.

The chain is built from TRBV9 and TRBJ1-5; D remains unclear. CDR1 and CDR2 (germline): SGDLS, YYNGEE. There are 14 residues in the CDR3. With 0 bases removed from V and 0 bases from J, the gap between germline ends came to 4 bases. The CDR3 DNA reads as TGTGCCAGCAGCGTAGCAGCTAGCAATCAGCCCCAGCATTTT. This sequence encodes CASSVAASNQPQHF.

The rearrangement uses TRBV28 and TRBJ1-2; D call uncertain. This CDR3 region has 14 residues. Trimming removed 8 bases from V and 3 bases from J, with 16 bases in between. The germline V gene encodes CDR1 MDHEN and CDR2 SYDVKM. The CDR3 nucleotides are TGTGCCAGCGGGGTTGCGGAGCCTTACTATGGCTACACCTTC. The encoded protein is CASGVAEPYYGYTF.

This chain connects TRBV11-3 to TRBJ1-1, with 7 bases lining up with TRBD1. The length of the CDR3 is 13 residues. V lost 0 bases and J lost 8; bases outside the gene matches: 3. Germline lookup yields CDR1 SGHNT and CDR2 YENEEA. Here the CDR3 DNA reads TGTGCCAGCAGCTTAGATACGGACAGGGAAGCTTTCTTT. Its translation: CASSLDTDREAFF.

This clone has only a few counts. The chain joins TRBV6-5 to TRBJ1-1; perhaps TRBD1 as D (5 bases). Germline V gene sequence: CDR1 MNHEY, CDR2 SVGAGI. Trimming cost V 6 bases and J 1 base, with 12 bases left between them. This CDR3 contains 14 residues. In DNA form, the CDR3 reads TGTGCCAGCAGGGCCGGGACGGCGAACACTGAAGCTTTCTTT. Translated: CASRAGTANTEAFF.

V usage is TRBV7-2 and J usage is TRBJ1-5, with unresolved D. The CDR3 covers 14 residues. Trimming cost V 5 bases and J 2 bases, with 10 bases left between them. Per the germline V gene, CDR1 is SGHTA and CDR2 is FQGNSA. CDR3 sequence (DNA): TGTGCCAGCAGCCTTGGGAACCGCAATCAGCCCCAGCATTTT. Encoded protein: CASSLGNRNQPQHF.

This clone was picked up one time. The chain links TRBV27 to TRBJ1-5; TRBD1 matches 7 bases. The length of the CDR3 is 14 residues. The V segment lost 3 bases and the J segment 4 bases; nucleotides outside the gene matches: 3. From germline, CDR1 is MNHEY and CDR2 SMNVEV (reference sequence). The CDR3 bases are TGTGCCAGCAGTTTGACAGGGACAAATCAGCCCCAGCATTTT. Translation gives CASSLTGTNQPQHF.

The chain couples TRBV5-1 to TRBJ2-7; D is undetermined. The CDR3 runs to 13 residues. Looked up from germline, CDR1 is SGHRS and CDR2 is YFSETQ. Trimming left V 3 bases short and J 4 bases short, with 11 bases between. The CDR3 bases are TGCGCCAGCAGCTCCCCCGGCAGTTACGAGCAGTACTTC. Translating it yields CASSSPGSYEQYF.

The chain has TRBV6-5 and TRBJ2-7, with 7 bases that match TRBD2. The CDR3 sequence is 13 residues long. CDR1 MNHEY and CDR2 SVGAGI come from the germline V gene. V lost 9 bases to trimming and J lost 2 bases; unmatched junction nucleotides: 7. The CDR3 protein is CASWGGVTYEQYF. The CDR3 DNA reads TGTGCCAGTTGGGGGGGGGTAACCTACGAGCAGTACTTC.

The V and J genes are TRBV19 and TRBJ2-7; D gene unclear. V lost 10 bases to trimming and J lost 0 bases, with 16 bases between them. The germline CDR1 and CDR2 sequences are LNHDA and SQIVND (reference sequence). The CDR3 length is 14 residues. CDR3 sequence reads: CATAPSSDSYEQYF. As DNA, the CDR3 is TGTGCCACCGCGCCCTCCTCAGACTCCTACGAGCAGTACTTC. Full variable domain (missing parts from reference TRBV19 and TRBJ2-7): DGGITQSPKYLFRKEGQNVTLSCEQNLNHDAMYWYRQDPGQGLRLIYYSQIVNDFQKGDIAEGYSVSREKKESFPLTVTSAQKNPTAFYLCATAPSSDSYEQYFGPGTRLTVT.

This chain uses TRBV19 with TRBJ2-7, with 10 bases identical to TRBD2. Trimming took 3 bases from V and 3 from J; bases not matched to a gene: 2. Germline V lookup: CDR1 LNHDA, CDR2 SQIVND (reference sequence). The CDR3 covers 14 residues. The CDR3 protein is CASSMASGSYEQYF. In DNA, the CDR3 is TGTGCCAGTAGTATGGCTAGCGGGAGCTACGAGCAGTACTTC.

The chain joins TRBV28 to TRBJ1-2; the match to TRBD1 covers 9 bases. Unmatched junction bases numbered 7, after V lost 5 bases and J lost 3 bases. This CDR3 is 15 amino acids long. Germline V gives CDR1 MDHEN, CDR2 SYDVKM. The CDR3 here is CASSPPGTGYYGYTF. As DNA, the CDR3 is TGTGCCAGCAGTCCCCCCGGGACAGGGTACTATGGCTACACCTTC.

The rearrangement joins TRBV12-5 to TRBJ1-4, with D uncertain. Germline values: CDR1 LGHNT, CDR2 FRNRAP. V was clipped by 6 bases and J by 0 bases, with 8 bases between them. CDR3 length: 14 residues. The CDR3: CASGHSATNEKLFF. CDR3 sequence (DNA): TGTGCTAGTGGCCATTCTGCAACTAATGAAAAACTGTTTTTT.

As DNA, the CDR3 is TGTGCCAGCAGCGTGGACAGGGCTTCGGGTGGCTACACCTTC. Amino acid sequence: CASSVDRASGGYTF. The chain is built from TRBV9 and TRBJ1-2; 8 bases are shared with TRBD1. In germline, CDR1 is SGDLS, CDR2 YYNGEE. V was clipped by 2 bases and J by 7 bases; unmatched bases: 7. The CDR3 is made up of 14 amino acids.

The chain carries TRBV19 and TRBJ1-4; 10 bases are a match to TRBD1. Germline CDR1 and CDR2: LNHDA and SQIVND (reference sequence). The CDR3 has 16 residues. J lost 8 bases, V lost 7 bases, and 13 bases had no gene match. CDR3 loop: CASIPTRTGGAEKLFF. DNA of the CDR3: TGTGCCAGTATCCCAACCCGGACAGGGGGGGCCGAAAAACTGTTTTTT.

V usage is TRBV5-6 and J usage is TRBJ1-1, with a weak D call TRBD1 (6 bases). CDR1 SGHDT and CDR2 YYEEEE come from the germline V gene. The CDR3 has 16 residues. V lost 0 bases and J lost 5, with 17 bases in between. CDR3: CASSLAGGSLGTEAFF. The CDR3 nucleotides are TGTGCCAGCAGCTTGGCCGGGGGCAGTCTGGGGACTGAAGCTTTCTTT.

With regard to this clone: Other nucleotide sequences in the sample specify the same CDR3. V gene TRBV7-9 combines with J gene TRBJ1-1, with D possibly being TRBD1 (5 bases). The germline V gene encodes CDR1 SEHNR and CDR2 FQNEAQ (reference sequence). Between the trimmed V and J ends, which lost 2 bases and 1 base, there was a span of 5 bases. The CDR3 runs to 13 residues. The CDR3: CASSLRGNTEAFF. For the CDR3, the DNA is TGTGCCAGCAGCTTAAGGGGGAACACTGAAGCTTTCTTT.

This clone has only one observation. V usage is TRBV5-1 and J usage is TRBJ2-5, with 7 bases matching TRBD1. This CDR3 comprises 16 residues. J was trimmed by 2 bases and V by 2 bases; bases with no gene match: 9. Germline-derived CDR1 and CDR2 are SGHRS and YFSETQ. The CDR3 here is CASSFLIGQAQETQYF. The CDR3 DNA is TGCGCCAGCAGCTTTCTGATAGGACAGGCGCAAGAGACCCAGTACTTC.

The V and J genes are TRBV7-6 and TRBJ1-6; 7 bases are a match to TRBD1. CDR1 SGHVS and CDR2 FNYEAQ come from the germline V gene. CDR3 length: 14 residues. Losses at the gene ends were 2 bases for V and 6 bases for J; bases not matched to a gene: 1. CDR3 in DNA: TGTGCCAGCAGCTTACAGGGGGTTAATTCACCCCTCCACTTT. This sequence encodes CASSLQGVNSPLHF. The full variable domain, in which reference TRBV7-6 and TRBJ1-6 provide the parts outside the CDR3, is GAGVSQSPRYKVTKRGQDVALRCDPISGHVSLYWYRQALGQGPEFLTYFNYEAQQDKSGLPNDRFSAERPEGSISTLTIQRTEQRDSAMYRCASSLQGVNSPLHFGNGTRLTVT.